Listed here are 23 T cell receptor beta chains from one sample, sequenced in a study of blood T cell repertoires in COVID-19. Repertoires were generated with immunoSEQ multiplex PCR, while TCRdb's copy carries only in-frame clones and drops some. The sample holds about 280,000 clones, 75% to 90% seen once. The sample taken for sequencing was peripheral blood. All receptors come from a man aged 40-49 years with acute or convalescent COVID-19.

As to this clone: Other DNA sequences within the sample encode an identical CDR3. V usage is TRBV5-6 and J usage is TRBJ2-7; D not resolved. CDR3 size: 13 residues. With 0 bases removed from V and 0 bases from J, the gap between germline ends came to 4 bases. The germline V gene has CDR1 SGHDT and CDR2 YYEEEE. The chain's CDR3 is CASSLVSSYEQYF. CDR3 DNA: TGTGCCAGCAGCTTGGTTAGCTCCTACGAGCAGTACTTC.

This clone came up once. This chain connects TRBV6-6 to TRBJ1-2; D might be TRBD1 (5 bases). The V gene's germline CDR1 is MNHNY and CDR2 SVGAGI (reference sequence). V lost 0 bases to trimming and J lost 10 bases, with 6 bases between them. CDR3 length equals 11 residues. The CDR3 spells CASSYSGHYTF. CDR3 DNA sequence: TGTGCCAGCAGTTACTCGGGGCACTACACCTTC.

The chain uses TRBV11-2 and TRBJ1-6; no firm D call. The V gene's germline CDR1 is SGHAT and CDR2 FQNNGV. This CDR3 is 17 amino acids long. The V gene lost 1 base and the J gene lost 0 bases, with 10 bases spanning the gap. DNA of the CDR3: TGTGCCAGCAGCTTAGCATATGGTAGCTCCTATAATTCACCCCTCCACTTT. This codes for CASSLAYGSSYNSPLHF. The full variable domain, with the rest looked up from reference TRBV11-2 and TRBJ1-6, is EAGVAQSPRYKIIEKRQSVAFWCNPISGHATLYWYQQILGQGPKLLIQFQNNGVVDDSQLPKDRFSAERLKGVDSTLKIQPAKLEDSAVYLCASSLAYGSSYNSPLHFGNGTRLTVT.

The V call is TRBV3-1 (or the pseudogene TRBV3-2), the J call TRBJ2-2; D gene uncertain. Trimming took 4 bases from V and 7 from J, leaving 10 bases between them. Germline V lookup: CDR1 LGHDT, CDR2 YNNKEL (reference sequence). The CDR3 is 13 amino acids. Written as DNA, the CDR3 is TGTGCCAGCAGCCCTTTGGCAAACGGGGAGCTGTTTTTT. Translating it yields CASSPLANGELFF.

The chain employs TRBV10-2 and TRBJ1-1; D perhaps matches TRBD1 (5 bases). CDR1 WSHSY and CDR2 SAAADI come from the germline V gene. V dropped 5 bases and J dropped 7 bases, with 20 bases sitting between them. CDR3 length: 15 amino acids. CDR3 sequence (DNA): TGCGCCAGCAGTAACTCGGGACTCTCTCGTGGTGAAGCTTTCTTT. Its translation: CASSNSGLSRGEAFF.

The rearrangement links TRBV12-5 to TRBJ2-3, with TRBD2 as a possible D gene (6 bases). Germline CDR1 LGHNT, CDR2 FRNRAP. V was shortened by 2 bases and J by 2 bases, with 14 bases between the two germline ends. CDR3 length: 16 amino acids. The CDR3 sequence: CASGLQRGWVTDTQYF. In nucleotides, the CDR3 is TGTGCTAGTGGTTTGCAACGGGGGTGGGTCACAGATACGCAGTATTTT.

The chain employs TRBV12-5 and TRBJ2-1, with TRBD1 as a possible D gene (6 bases). V gave up 3 bases and J gave up 0 bases, with 9 bases separating them. The length of the CDR3 is 15 residues. Germline loops: CDR1 LGHNT, CDR2 FRNRAP. CDR3 sequence (DNA): TGTGCTAGTGGTTTAATGGGGGCCTCCTACAATGAGCAGTTCTTC. Residues: CASGLMGASYNEQFF.

The rearrangement uses TRBV13 and TRBJ1-6; D unclear. The ends were cut back, 5 bases at V and 10 bases at J, with 18 bases in the middle. The CDR3 totals 15 residues. Germline CDR1 reads PRHDT; CDR2 reads FYEKMQ (reference sequence). The DNA for the CDR3 is TGTGCCAGCAGCCAACTGGGGAGGGAAGACTCACCCCTCCACTTT. It specifies CASSQLGREDSPLHF.

This rearrangement joins TRBV10-3 to TRBJ1-5, with 10 bases aligning to TRBD1. J lost 1 base, V lost 8 bases, and 14 bases had no gene match. CDR1 is ENHRY and CDR2 is SYGVKD in the germline V gene. The CDR3 loop spans 18 amino acids. CDR3 protein: CAIGSTGTGEGSNQPQHF. The CDR3 DNA sequence: TGTGCCATCGGTTCCACCGGGACAGGGGAGGGGAGCAATCAGCCCCAGCATTTT.

The genes are TRBV11-2 and TRBJ2-7; D is perhaps TRBD2 (6 bases). The germline V gene encodes CDR1 SGHAT and CDR2 FQNNGV. V was shortened by 5 bases and J by 4 bases, with 15 bases between the two germline ends. The CDR3 length is 14 residues. The CDR3 loop is CASSPAGTFYEQYF. CDR3 nucleotides: TGTGCCAGCAGCCCCGCGGGGACCTTTTACGAGCAGTACTTC.

This clone was seen once. The CDR3 sequence: CASSQAPRGKANEQFF. The CDR3 DNA is TGTGCCAGCAGCCAAGCCCCCCGCGGCAAGGCCAATGAGCAGTTCTTC. The V call is TRBV3-1 (or the pseudogene TRBV3-2), the J call TRBJ2-1; D remains ambiguous. Trimming removed 1 base at V and 6 bases at J, with 16 bases between. Looked up from germline, CDR1 is LGHDT and CDR2 is YNNKEL (reference sequence). CDR3 length: 16 amino acids.

V is TRBV4-1 and J is TRBJ1-2; D is ambiguous. The CDR3 is made up of 17 amino acids. CDR1 is MGHRA and CDR2 is YSYEKL in the germline V gene. With 1 base removed from V and 4 bases from J, the gap between germline ends came to 19 bases. The CDR3, as DNA: TGCGCCAGCAGCCAAGTCGGTCTTCTCCCCAAGTCCTATGGCTACACCTTC. Its translation: CASSQVGLLPKSYGYTF.

DNA for the CDR3: TGTGCCAGCAGCTTTGATCCCGTGACAGTTATTAACTATGGCTACACCTTC. Translating it yields CASSFDPVTVINYGYTF. The chain employs TRBV7-2 and TRBJ1-2, with a possible D match to TRBD1 (5 bases). This CDR3 is 17 amino acids long. CDR1 is SGHTA, CDR2 FQGNSA, per germline. The V gene lost 3 bases and the J gene lost 1 base, with 18 bases spanning the gap.

The rearrangement links TRBV27 to TRBJ1-1; D is ambiguous. V lost 6 bases, J lost 4 bases, and 18 bases lay in between. This CDR3 is built from 15 residues. Germline CDR1 and CDR2: MNHEY and SMNVEV (reference sequence). The CDR3 spells CASRPGIARRTEAFF. CDR3 coding DNA: TGTGCCAGCAGACCGGGGATAGCTAGGCGCACTGAAGCTTTCTTT.

This rearrangement joins TRBV7-2 to TRBJ1-2; D is unresolved. The CDR3 runs 14 residues. The germline V gene encodes CDR1 SGHTA and CDR2 FQGNSA. V was trimmed by 2 bases and J by 6 bases, leaving 13 bases between them. The CDR3 DNA follows: TGTGCCAGCAGCTTAAGAGGGTTGGTCGATGGCTACACCTTC. This encodes CASSLRGLVDGYTF.

CDR3 sequence (DNA): TGCGCCAGCAGCCCGGCGGGCAGGGGCGATGGCTACACCTTC. Its translation is CASSPAGRGDGYTF. The chain carries TRBV5-1 and TRBJ1-2, with D maybe TRBD1 (6 bases). V dropped 4 bases and J dropped 6 bases, with 16 bases sitting between them. Germline values: CDR1 SGHRS, CDR2 YFSETQ. CDR3 size: 14 residues.

The gene calls are TRBV29-1 and TRBJ1-3; D remains unclear. Germline CDR1 and CDR2: SQVTM and ANQGSEA. The V end lost 7 bases, the J end lost 0 bases, and 13 bases lay between the germline ends. This CDR3 is 14 amino acids long. CDR3: CSALLSSSGNTIYF. The CDR3 coding sequence is TGCAGCGCTCTTTTAAGTAGCTCTGGAAACACCATATATTTT. Together with reference TRBV29-1 and TRBJ1-3, the CDR3 gives the full variable domain: SAVISQKPSRDICQRGTSLTIQCQVDSQVTMMFWYRQQPGQSLTLIATANQGSEATYESGFVIDKFPISRPNLTFSTLTVSNMSPEDSSIYLCSALLSSSGNTIYFGEGSWLTVV.

In its sample, this clone was seen a few times. The V call is TRBV27, the J call TRBJ1-2; no firm D call. The germline V gene has CDR1 MNHEY and CDR2 SMNVEV (reference sequence). The length of the CDR3 is 11 residues. Trimming removed 10 bases from V and 3 bases from J, with 9 bases in between. The CDR3 DNA follows: TGTGCCACCCTATCGGACTATGGCTACACCTTC. Amino acids: CATLSDYGYTF.

The chain employs TRBV13 and TRBJ2-3; 10 nucleotides agree with TRBD2. There are 16 residues in the CDR3. Per germline, CDR1 PRHDT and CDR2 FYEKMQ (reference sequence). V lost 2 bases and J lost 6; bases outside the gene matches: 8. This chain's CDR3 is CASSLNPSGGWDTQYF. The CDR3 DNA follows: TGTGCCAGCAGCTTAAATCCTAGCGGGGGATGGGATACGCAGTATTTT.

The V gene is TRBV2, the J gene TRBJ1-4; 10 nucleotides align to TRBD1. This CDR3 is built from 15 residues. V lost 7 bases to trimming and J lost 12 bases; unmatched junction nucleotides: 14. Germline V gene sequence: CDR1 SNHLY, CDR2 FYNNEI. The CDR3 is CASNPLDRGRGQLFF. CDR3 nucleotides: TGTGCCAGCAATCCCCTGGACAGGGGGAGGGGTCAACTGTTTTTT. The variable domain in full, completed from reference TRBV2 and TRBJ1-4, reads EPEVTQTPSHQVTQMGQEVILRCVPISNHLYFYWYRQILGQKVEFLVSFYNNEISEKSEIFDDQFSVERPDGSNFTLKIRSTKLEDSAMYFCASNPLDRGRGQLFFGSGTQLSVL.

This chain connects TRBV13 to TRBJ1-4, with unresolved D. The V end was cut by 0 bases, the J end by 7 bases, with 9 bases between. CDR1 is PRHDT, CDR2 FYEKMQ, per germline (reference sequence). The length of the CDR3 is 14 residues. CDR3 sequence reads: CASSLGLESEKLFF. DNA of the CDR3: TGTGCCAGCAGCTTAGGCCTTGAGAGTGAAAAACTGTTTTTT.

This chain uses TRBV2 with TRBJ1-2; 8 bases match TRBD1. There are 14 residues in the CDR3. The V gene's germline CDR1 is SNHLY and CDR2 FYNNEI. The V and J ends lost 6 bases and 4 bases, in that order; junction bases with no gene match: 7. This CDR3 is CASRDRVPVYGYTF. Written as DNA, the CDR3 is TGTGCCAGCAGGGACAGGGTTCCTGTCTATGGCTACACCTTC.

V gene TRBV10-1 combines with J gene TRBJ1-2, with a weak D call TRBD1 (6 bases). V was shortened by 3 bases and J by 3 bases, with 8 bases between the two germline ends. CDR3 length: 13 residues. Per germline, CDR1 WNHNN and CDR2 SYGVQD (reference sequence). CDR3 in DNA: TGCGCCAGCAGTGAACGGACAGACTATGGCTACACCTTC. It is translated as CASSERTDYGYTF.